This T cell receptor (beta chain) was retrieved from a study of shared clonotypes between healthy human individuals. About the study: Participating donors consisted of two women and a few men aged 18 to 49.

Produced via immunoSEQ multiplex PCR; TCRdb's table is partial and in-frame only. The data hold about 1,800,000 clones, with 85% to 95% observed a single time. About this clone itself: Its antigen is unknown.

The naive CD8 subset, CD45RO-negative cells positively selected for CCR7, excluded terminally differentiated effector memory CD45RA+ cells. Trimming shortened V by 0 bases and J by 2 bases, and 10 bases separated the two germline ends. This CDR3 has 15 residues. Germline CDR1 reads LNHDA; CDR2 reads SQIVND (reference sequence). The study, taken as a whole, reports: Generally, naive subsets came out with larger estimated richness than memory subsets. It was anticipated that sequencing depth would influence how many clonotypes donors shared. Sharing across four donors was highest in naive CD4 (around 5%) and lowest in memory CD8 (around 0.4%).

The chain carries TRBV19 and TRBJ1-2, with D unresolved. Source material: naive CD8+ T cells sorted from blood. This TCR came from a man younger than 30 in good health. CDR3 in amino acids: CASSIETAGNYGYTF. The CDR3 DNA sequence: TGTGCCAGTAGTATAGAGACCGCGGGGAACTATGGCTACACCTTC.